This T cell receptor beta chain came from a study of shared clonotypes between healthy human individuals. Overall study findings and caveats: Clonotypes which were not shared had lower generation probabilities than clonotypes that all four donors shared.

A note on this clone: Its antigen is still unknown.

CD45RA+ naive and CD45RA-negative memory subsets were separated from CD4+ cells. The CDR3 covers 12 residues. With 4 bases removed from V and 7 bases from J, the gap between germline ends came to 10 bases. Germline loops: CDR1 LNHDA, CDR2 SQIVND (reference sequence). Sequencing was performed with immunoSEQ multiplex PCR; in TCRdb, only in-frame clones are kept and a portion is missing. The sample holds around 2.1 million clones, 90% to 96% seen once. The V gene is TRBV19, the J gene TRBJ1-1, with D perhaps matching TRBD1 (5 bases). The clonotype comes from a man between 18 and 29 years old in good health. Specimen: naive CD4+ T cells sorted from blood. Subset: CD45RA+ positively selected. Here the CDR3 DNA reads TGTGCCAGTAGTAGGGACGGAGGTGAAGCTTTCTTT. Translating gives CASSRDGGEAFF.